Below are 22 T cell receptor beta chains sequenced from a single sample in a study of blood T cell repertoires in COVID-19. The repertoire was sequenced with immunoSEQ multiplex PCR; TCRdb's copy has only in-frame clones and lacks some. This sample has about 160,000 clones, with 84% found just once. The sequencing input was PBMCs or T cells enriched from blood (not recorded which). The receptors originated from a woman in her forties or fifties who had recovered from COVID-19.

The chain couples TRBV28 to TRBJ2-5; maybe TRBD1 (5 bases). Trimming removed 9 bases from V and 2 bases from J, with 13 bases in between. The CDR3 length is 13 residues. Per germline, CDR1 MDHEN and CDR2 SYDVKM. This CDR3 is CASLRAGQETQYF. For the CDR3, the DNA is TGTGCCAGTCTCCGGGCAGGGCAAGAGACCCAGTACTTC. Using reference TRBV28 and TRBJ2-5 for the parts outside the CDR3, the full variable domain is DVKVTQSSRYLVKRTGEKVFLECVQDMDHENMFWYRQDPGLGLRLIYFSYDVKMKEKGDIPEGYSVSREKKERFSLILESASTNQTSMYLCASLRAGQETQYFGPGTRLLVL.

This chain uses TRBV28 with TRBJ1-2, with 7 bases that match TRBD1. V shed 6 bases and J 4 bases; nucleotides not matched to a gene: 8. Germline V gives CDR1 MDHEN, CDR2 SYDVKM. The CDR3 consists of 14 residues. CDR3 amino acids: CASRGDRALYGYTF. The CDR3 DNA sequence: TGTGCCAGCAGGGGAGACAGGGCCCTCTATGGCTACACCTTC.

This chain links TRBV5-4 with TRBJ2-6; D is perhaps TRBD1 (5 bases). The CDR3 is 16 residues long. Germline-derived CDR1 and CDR2 are SGHNT and YYREEE (reference sequence). V was pared by 0 bases and J by 4 bases, with 11 bases between. This chain's CDR3 is CASSLAWTSGANVLTF. CDR3 bases: TGTGCCAGCAGCTTGGCCTGGACATCCGGGGCCAACGTCCTGACTTTC.

V gene TRBV18 combines with J gene TRBJ1-1; D unresolved. The CDR3 is 13 residues long. Trimming took 6 bases from V and 1 from J, leaving 9 bases between them. Germline loops: CDR1 KGHSH, CDR2 LQKENI. The CDR3 DNA is TGTGCCAGCTCCCAAGCGGAGAACACTGAAGCTTTCTTT. Translating gives CASSQAENTEAFF.

The chain couples TRBV11-3 to TRBJ2-4; weak D call: TRBD1 (5 bases). Per germline, CDR1 SGHNT and CDR2 YENEEA. CDR3 length: 17 amino acids. V was cut by 2 bases and J by 0 bases, with 14 bases left in between. In DNA form, the CDR3 reads TGTGCCAGCAGCTTAATCGGCCAGGGTCTAGCCAAAAACATTCAGTACTTC. It translates to CASSLIGQGLAKNIQYF.

J is TRBJ1-1 and V is TRBV28; unclear D gene. With 1 base removed from V and 1 base from J, the gap between germline ends came to 7 bases. Germline loops: CDR1 MDHEN, CDR2 SYDVKM. CDR3 length equals 14 residues. The CDR3 DNA reads TGTGCCAGCAGTTTATTTGCGCAGAACACTGAAGCTTTCTTT. It specifies CASSLFAQNTEAFF.

The chain carries TRBV5-1 and TRBJ2-5; TRBD2 is a possible D gene (5 bases). CDR1 is SGHRS and CDR2 is YFSETQ in the germline V gene. With 0 bases removed from V and 0 bases from J, the gap between germline ends came to 12 bases. The CDR3 covers 16 residues. CDR3 region: CASSLAGLGYQETQYF. The CDR3 DNA reads TGCGCCAGCAGCTTGGCGGGGTTAGGGTACCAAGAGACCCAGTACTTC.

The chain carries TRBV4-2 and TRBJ2-5; TRBD2 matches 8 bases. Trimming at V came to 0 bases and at J to 7 bases, leaving 7 bases not matched to a gene. CDR3 length: 15 amino acids. Germline V gene data show CDR1 as LGHNA and CDR2 as YNFKEQ. Here the CDR3 DNA reads TGTGCCAGCAGCCAAGAAACGGGAGGGCGAGTGACCCAGTACTTC. Its protein is CASSQETGGRVTQYF.

The chain uses TRBV27 and TRBJ2-1; 13 nucleotides agree with TRBD2. CDR1 and CDR2 from the germline V gene are MNHEY and SMNVEV (reference sequence). V shed 4 bases, J shed 12 bases, and the junction held 12 bases outside the gene matches. The CDR3 extends over 16 amino acids. The CDR3: CASSSSPRTSGRRQFF. The CDR3 DNA reads TGTGCCAGCAGTTCAAGCCCGCGGACTAGCGGGAGAAGGCAGTTCTTC.

The V gene is TRBV6-5, the J gene TRBJ1-6; 7 bases are a match to TRBD1. The CDR3 length is 14 residues. Germline V gene lookup returns CDR1 MNHEY and CDR2 SVGAGI. With 7 bases clipped from V and 5 bases from J, the junction kept 5 bases outside the gene matches. CDR3 sequence (DNA): TGTGCCAGCAACCAGGGGGTCGATAATTCACCCCTCCACTTT. Its translation: CASNQGVDNSPLHF.

This clone was seen more than once but under ten times. J is TRBJ1-1 and V is TRBV27; no firm D call. Germline V CDR1 and CDR2: MNHEY, SMNVEV (reference sequence). The V end was cut by 7 bases, the J end by 1 base, with 7 bases between. The CDR3 extends over 12 amino acids. The CDR3 coding sequence is TGTGCCAGCATACGGGGGAACACTGAAGCTTTCTTT. Protein sequence: CASIRGNTEAFF.

The J gene is TRBJ1-1, the V gene TRBV2; D not resolved. V was shortened by 7 bases and J by 3 bases, with 12 bases between the two germline ends. The germline V gene encodes CDR1 SNHLY and CDR2 FYNNEI. The length of the CDR3 is 13 residues. This chain's CDR3 is CASIQTRDTEAFF. The CDR3 nucleotides are TGTGCCAGCATTCAAACCCGGGACACTGAAGCTTTCTTT.

This chain joins TRBV19 and TRBJ1-5; TRBD1 is a possible D gene (6 bases). The germline V gene has CDR1 LNHDA and CDR2 SQIVND (reference sequence). The CDR3 is 14 residues long. V lost 6 bases to trimming and J lost 5 bases, with 14 bases between them. CDR3 sequence (DNA): TGTGCCAGTAGGAGAATAGGGGGGGATCAGCCCCAGCATTTT. Encoded protein: CASRRIGGDQPQHF.

The chain uses TRBV5-4 and TRBJ1-4, with 10 nucleotides matching TRBD1. The V gene end was trimmed by 4 bases and the J gene end by 7 bases; junction bases not matched to a gene: 7. CDR1 and CDR2 from the germline V gene are SGHNT and YYREEE (reference sequence). The CDR3 loop spans 15 amino acids. In DNA, the CDR3 is TGTGCCAGCAGCCCCTCCGGGACAGGGGCTGAAAAACTGTTTTTT. This gives the protein CASSPSGTGAEKLFF.

This chain connects TRBV18 to TRBJ1-2, with 8 bases identical to TRBD1. Germline CDR1 KGHSH, CDR2 LQKENI. V was pared by 6 bases and J by 0 bases, with 3 bases of the junction left unmatched. The length of the CDR3 is 14 residues. The CDR3 protein is CASSTQGANYGYTF. In nucleotides, the CDR3 is TGTGCCAGCTCCACACAGGGGGCTAACTATGGCTACACCTTC.

The V and J genes are TRBV2 and TRBJ1-1, with no clear D. CDR3 length: 11 residues. Germline V gene data show CDR1 as SNHLY and CDR2 as FYNNEI. Trimming took 8 bases from V and 4 from J, leaving 8 bases between them. CDR3 residues: CASEESTEAFF. The CDR3 DNA reads TGTGCCAGCGAAGAGAGCACTGAAGCTTTCTTT.

The chain uses TRBV28 and TRBJ2-2, with 7 bases matching TRBD1. The CDR3 is 15 residues long. Per germline, CDR1 MDHEN and CDR2 SYDVKM. J lost 7 bases, V lost 6 bases, and 11 bases had no gene match. CDR3 in DNA: TGTGCCAGCAGCCGCCGGACAGGCTTTGGCGGGGAGCTGTTTTTT. It yields the protein CASSRRTGFGGELFF.

The J gene is TRBJ2-7, the V gene TRBV7-2, with a possible D match to TRBD1 (6 bases). V dropped 1 base and J dropped 3 bases, with 13 bases sitting between them. The CDR3 is 15 residues long. CDR1 is SGHTA and CDR2 is FQGNSA in the germline V gene. The CDR3 spells CASSLGLQGVYEQYF. Here the CDR3 DNA reads TGTGCCAGCAGCTTAGGTTTACAGGGTGTCTACGAGCAGTACTTC.

This clone has a single count. The V and J genes are TRBV7-2 and TRBJ2-1; 10 bases align to TRBD2. Unmatched junction bases numbered 8, after V lost 4 bases and J lost 8 bases. This CDR3 spans 15 amino acids. From germline, CDR1 is SGHTA and CDR2 FQGNSA. The CDR3 here is CASSSIAGLAYEQFF. CDR3 DNA: TGTGCCAGCAGCTCGATCGCGGGACTAGCGTATGAGCAGTTCTTC.

V and J are TRBV9 and TRBJ1-2, with D unclear. The germline V and J ends were trimmed by 4 bases and 3 bases, with 19 bases remaining between them. The CDR3 is 16 amino acids. Germline CDR1 and CDR2: SGDLS and YYNGEE. The CDR3 sequence: CASSRGEEVLDYGYTF. CDR3 DNA: TGTGCCAGCAGCCGTGGGGAGGAGGTTTTGGACTATGGCTACACCTTC.

The J gene is TRBJ1-1, the V gene TRBV6-1, with D hard to call. The V gene lost 3 bases and the J gene lost 4 bases, with 12 bases spanning the gap. Germline CDR1 MNHNS, CDR2 SASEGT. The CDR3 loop spans 14 amino acids. The chain's CDR3 is CASSEQATRTEAFF. Here the CDR3 DNA reads TGTGCCAGCAGTGAGCAGGCTACTCGCACTGAAGCTTTCTTT.

The V call is TRBV6-5, the J call TRBJ1-3; D uncertain. The CDR3 totals 14 residues. The V gene lost 8 bases and the J gene lost 3 bases, with 14 bases spanning the gap. Germline lookup yields CDR1 MNHEY and CDR2 SVGAGI. CDR3: CASRTAQRGNTIYF. The CDR3 DNA reads TGTGCCAGCCGAACAGCTCAACGTGGAAACACCATATATTTT.